Presented here are 15 T cell receptor beta chains from one specimen sequenced in a study of CD8 T cells in Susac syndrome. The RNA input was roughly 0.5 to 1 ug, and it was reverse transcribed with random hexamers. TCRdb reprocessed the immunoSEQ multiplex PCR reads with MiXCR, giving one entry per CDR3 protein. The sample comprises about 200,000 distinct CDR3 sequences, roughly 90% of which are singletons, and less than 0.15% rests with the top ten. The sequenced sample consisted of CD8+ T cells from PBMCs. Every receptor here comes from a human donor with multiple sclerosis.

The chain employs TRBV7-9 and TRBJ2-7; D is ambiguous. The CDR3 sequence is 13 residues long. V gave up 11 bases and J gave up 4 bases, with 18 bases separating them. Per the germline V gene, CDR1 is SEHNR and CDR2 is FQNEAQ (reference sequence). The CDR3 loop is CAGTTSQSYEQYF. The CDR3 coding sequence is TGTGCCGGTACGACCTCCCAATCGTACGAGCAGTACTTC.

This rearrangement joins TRBV4-3 to TRBJ2-3; D perhaps matches TRBD2 (5 bases). V lost 0 bases and J lost 6, with 13 bases in between. CDR3 size: 15 residues. CDR1 and CDR2 from the germline V gene are LGHNA and YSLEER. Written as DNA, the CDR3 is TGCGCCAGCAGCCAAGATCCGGCTAGCCGGGATACGCAGTATTTT. It translates to CASSQDPASRDTQYF.

The chain combines TRBV30 with TRBJ1-1, with D perhaps TRBD1 (5 bases). Looked up from germline, CDR1 is GTSNPN and CDR2 is SVGIG (reference sequence). The CDR3 has 13 residues. V lost 5 bases and J lost 3, with 13 bases in between. The CDR3 DNA follows: TGTGCCTGGGCCGGAGGGGAGGACACTGAAGCTTTCTTT. This gives the protein CAWAGGEDTEAFF.

This chain connects TRBV25-1 to TRBJ1-1; unclear D gene. Trimming shortened V by 1 base and J by 1 base, and 7 bases separated the two germline ends. The CDR3 has 14 residues. Germline loops: CDR1 MGHDK, CDR2 SYGVNS. CDR3 bases: TGTGCCAGCAGTGAATCTACGGAGAACACTGAAGCTTTCTTT. It specifies CASSESTENTEAFF.

The rearrangement links TRBV9 to TRBJ2-1; TRBD2 matches 7 bases. Looked up from germline, CDR1 is SGDLS and CDR2 is YYNGEE. V lost 0 bases, J lost 9 bases, and 12 bases stayed unmatched. This CDR3 spans 16 amino acids. The CDR3 nucleotides are TGTGCCAGCAGCGTAGGCGGGGGTCCCCTCAACAGTGAGCAGTTCTTC. This sequence encodes CASSVGGGPLNSEQFF.

The chain recombines TRBV13 with TRBJ1-2; a possible D gene is TRBD1 (6 bases). The V gene's germline CDR1 is PRHDT and CDR2 FYEKMQ (reference sequence). CDR3 size: 16 residues. The V gene lost 4 bases and the J gene lost 0 bases, with 15 bases spanning the gap. The CDR3 region has the DNA TGTGCCAGCAGCTCGGACAGCCGACCCGCTAACTATGGCTACACCTTC. Translated, it gives CASSSDSRPANYGYTF.

CDR3 amino acids: CSVEADSPEAFF. In nucleotides, the CDR3 is TGCAGCGTTGAAGCCGACAGTCCTGAAGCTTTCTTT. The chain has TRBV29-1 and TRBJ1-1, with D possibly TRBD1 on 5 matching bases. The CDR3 consists of 12 residues. CDR1 and CDR2 (germline): SQVTM, ANQGSEA. Deletions cut 1 base from V and 6 bases from J, with 9 bases between.

The rearrangement uses TRBV15 and TRBJ1-1, with 9 bases lining up with TRBD1. CDR1 and CDR2 (germline): LNHNV, YYDKDF (reference sequence). The CDR3 sequence is 13 residues long. With 9 bases clipped from V and 0 bases from J, the junction kept 2 bases outside the gene matches. Here the CDR3 DNA reads TGTGCCACAGGGGACAGGGTGAACACTGAAGCTTTCTTT. Protein: CATGDRVNTEAFF.

CDR3 sequence reads: CASSTPGTLYGYTF. CDR3 nucleotide sequence: TGTGCCAGTAGTACGCCCGGGACACTATATGGCTACACCTTC. The chain links TRBV19 to TRBJ1-2; the D gene is possibly TRBD1 (6 bases). V was cut by 4 bases and J by 5 bases, with 14 bases left in between. Germline V gene sequence: CDR1 LNHDA, CDR2 SQIVND (reference sequence). CDR3 length: 14 residues.

The V and J genes are TRBV7-8 and TRBJ2-1, with 8 positions matching TRBD2. In germline, CDR1 is SGHVS, CDR2 FQNEAQ. The CDR3 loop spans 16 amino acids. Trimming removed 4 bases from V and 7 bases from J; junction bases left unmatched: 12. The CDR3 region is CASSSKLAERVNEQFF. In DNA, the CDR3 is TGTGCCAGCAGCTCCAAACTAGCGGAGAGGGTAAATGAGCAGTTCTTC.

The chain is built from TRBV15 and TRBJ1-4; D call uncertain. Trimming cost V 8 bases and J 8 bases, with 9 bases left between them. CDR3 size: 11 residues. Germline lookup yields CDR1 LNHNV and CDR2 YYDKDF (reference sequence). The CDR3 loop is CATGRREKLFF. CDR3 DNA: TGTGCCACCGGTAGGCGGGAAAAACTGTTTTTT. The entire variable domain, with the rest obtained from reference TRBV15 and TRBJ1-4, is as follows: DAMVIQNPRYQVTQFGKPVTLSCSQTLNHNVMYWYQQKSSQAPKLLFHYYDKDFNNEADTPDNFQSRRPNTSFCFLDIRSPGLGDTAMYLCATGRREKLFFGSGTQLSVL.

J is TRBJ2-5 and V is TRBV6-2 or TRBV6-3, with D perhaps TRBD1 (5 bases). Germline V gives CDR1 MNHEY, CDR2 SVGEGT. The CDR3 consists of 15 residues. V dropped 6 bases and J dropped 1 base, with 15 bases sitting between them. Here the CDR3 reads CASSITVQGQETQYF. The CDR3, as DNA: TGTGCCAGCAGCATTACAGTCCAGGGCCAAGAGACCCAGTACTTC.

This rearrangement joins TRBV6-6 to TRBJ2-5; no reliable D call. Germline CDR1 is MNHNY and CDR2 is SVGAGI (reference sequence). This CDR3 region has 13 residues. The V and J ends lost 7 bases and 5 bases respectively, with 14 bases between them. The chain's CDR3 is CASNLLLWETQYF. DNA for the CDR3: TGTGCCAGCAACTTACTCTTATGGGAGACCCAGTACTTC.

This clonotype was counted a single time. The J gene is TRBJ2-7, the V gene TRBV12-5, with a possible D match to TRBD1 (5 bases). The CDR3 contains 14 residues. The germline V and J ends were trimmed by 5 bases and 3 bases, with 14 bases remaining between them. Germline loops: CDR1 LGHNT, CDR2 FRNRAP. CDR3 residues: CASGPQGPSYEQYF. The CDR3 DNA follows: TGTGCTAGTGGTCCCCAGGGCCCAAGCTACGAGCAGTACTTC. Based on the CDR3 plus reference TRBV12-5 and TRBJ2-7, the full variable domain is DARVTQTPRHKVTEMGQEVTMRCQPILGHNTVFWYRQTMMQGLELLAYFRNRAPLDDSGMPKDRFSAEMPDATLATLKIQPSEPRDSAVYFCASGPQGPSYEQYFGPGTRLTVT.

This rearrangement joins TRBV7-8 to TRBJ2-1; TRBD2 matches at 11 bases. CDR3 length: 17 residues. The germline V gene has CDR1 SGHVS and CDR2 FQNEAQ. V dropped 3 bases and J dropped 6; count of bases not matched to a gene: 10. CDR3 in DNA: TGTGCCAGCAGCTTCGTAGCGGGAGGGCGGGGGCCCAATGAGCAGTTCTTC. Amino acids: CASSFVAGGRGPNEQFF.